These T cell receptor beta chains were read from a single sample in a study of CD8 T cells in ankylosing spondylitis. Each CDR3 protein gets one entry after TCRdb re-called the 5' RACE reads with MiXCR. The repertoire includes 750,000 to 850,000 distinct CDR3 sequences, 12% of them detected once, and approximately 0.46% sits in the top ten. The sample taken for sequencing was blood, either unsorted or a sorted T cell fraction (not recorded which). The receptors come from a male donor with ankylosing spondylitis. Each CDR3 is given with its conserved first and last residue. Fields, in order: D gene, clone size, J gene, V gene, CDR3 protein, CDR3 DNA. D genes are given only for firm matches. The size field is filled for only some rows; it gives once, few, many or a size class.

D: TRBD1; size: few; J: TRBJ2-5; V: TRBV20-1; CDR3: CSTDRVAWAYQETQYF; DNA: TGCAGTACAGACAGGGTAGCCTGGGCGTACCAAGAGACCCAGTACTTC
D: -; size: few; J: TRBJ1-5; V: TRBV29-1; CDR3: CSVSWGGDQPQHF; DNA: TGCAGCGTTAGTTGGGGGGGAGATCAGCCCCAGCATTTT
D: -; size: -; J: TRBJ2-3; V: TRBV11-3; CDR3: CASSLGVWGASTDTQYF; DNA: TGTGCCAGCAGCTTAGGAGTCTGGGGGGCAAGCACAGATACGCAGTATTTT
D: TRBD1; size: -; J: TRBJ2-2; V: TRBV5-4; CDR3: CASSRTGTRMYAGELFF; DNA: TGTGCCAGCAGCCGGACAGGGACTCGAATGTATGCCGGGGAGCTGTTTTTT
D: -; size: few; J: TRBJ1-2; V: TRBV5-6; CDR3: CASSDGVTYGYTF; DNA: TGTGCCAGCAGCGACGGGGTTACGTATGGCTACACCTTC
D: -; size: -; J: TRBJ2-7; V: TRBV20-1; CDR3: CSARVRGYSYEQYF; DNA: TGCAGTGCTAGAGTGAGGGGATACTCCTACGAGCAGTACTTC
D: -; size: -; J: TRBJ2-4; V: TRBV29-1; CDR3: CSVGATKNIQYF; DNA: TGCAGCGTTGGAGCAACGAAAAACATTCAGTACTTC
D: TRBD1; size: -; J: TRBJ1-1; V: TRBV6-1; CDR3: CASSEADRRGPEAFF; DNA: TGTGCCAGCAGTGAAGCGGACAGGCGGGGCCCTGAAGCTTTCTTT
D: TRBD2; size: many; J: TRBJ2-6; V: TRBV11-2; CDR3: CASSSRGGSGANVLTF; DNA: TGTGCCAGCAGCTCTCGGGGGGGCTCTGGGGCCAACGTCCTGACTTTC
D: TRBD1; size: many; J: TRBJ2-7; V: TRBV20-1; CDR3: CSATPRQGLSYEQYF; DNA: TGCAGTGCTACGCCTAGACAGGGATTATCCTACGAGCAGTACTTC
D: -; size: -; J: TRBJ2-7; V: TRBV4-2; CDR3: CASSQDDRRFEQYF; DNA: TGTGCCAGCAGCCAAGACGATAGGAGGTTCGAGCAGTACTTC
D: -; size: few; J: TRBJ1-4; V: TRBV4-3; CDR3: CASSQEKGGFDEKLFF; DNA: TGCGCCAGCAGCCAAGAAAAAGGGGGTTTTGACGAAAAACTGTTTTTT
D: TRBD2; size: few; J: TRBJ2-1; V: TRBV2; CDR3: CASGLLAGGEDEQFF; DNA: TGTGCCAGCGGGTTACTAGCGGGGGGGGAGGATGAGCAGTTCTTC
D: -; size: many; J: TRBJ2-1; V: TRBV5-1; CDR3: CASSLVPGYNEQFF; DNA: TGCGCCAGCAGCTTGGTTCCGGGATACAATGAGCAGTTCTTC
D: TRBD1; size: -; J: TRBJ2-7; V: TRBV9; CDR3: CASSVGVGQGYEQYF; DNA: TGTGCCAGCAGCGTAGGGGTCGGACAGGGTTACGAGCAGTACTTC
D: TRBD2; size: few; J: TRBJ2-1; V: TRBV29-1; CDR3: CSVGGRRSPMNEQFF; DNA: TGCAGCGTGGGCGGGAGGCGTAGTCCGATGAATGAGCAGTTCTTC
D: -; size: few; J: TRBJ2-7; V: TRBV4-2; CDR3: CASSQDRQEQYF; DNA: TGTGCCAGCAGCCAAGACAGACAGGAGCAGTACTTC
D: -; size: few; J: TRBJ1-3; V: TRBV20-1; CDR3: CSARYGAGGNTIYF; DNA: TGCAGTGCTAGATACGGGGCAGGTGGAAACACCATATATTTT
D: TRBD2; size: many; J: TRBJ2-2; V: TRBV12-3/TRBV12-4; CDR3: CASSTSGRADGELFF; DNA: TGTGCCAGCAGTACTAGCGGGAGGGCCGACGGGGAGCTGTTTTTT
D: -; size: few; J: TRBJ1-5; V: TRBV6-5; CDR3: CASSYSAGYSNQPQHF; DNA: TGTGCCAGCAGTTACTCTGCAGGGTATAGCAATCAGCCCCAGCATTTT
D: TRBD1; size: once; J: TRBJ2-2; V: TRBV7-2; CDR3: CASNSRDRVRNTGELFF; DNA: TGTGCCAGCAACTCCCGGGACAGGGTCCGAAACACCGGGGAGCTGTTTTTT
D: -; size: few; J: TRBJ2-3; V: TRBV11-2; CDR3: CASSPTRGADTQYF; DNA: TGTGCCAGCAGCCCAACTAGAGGCGCAGATACGCAGTATTTT
D: -; size: few; J: TRBJ2-5; V: TRBV6-1; CDR3: CASSQTRREQETQYF; DNA: TGTGCCAGCAGCCAAACTCGCAGGGAGCAAGAGACCCAGTACTTC
D: TRBD1; size: -; J: TRBJ2-7; V: TRBV5-6; CDR3: CASSFRDRSGEQYF; DNA: TGTGCCAGCAGCTTCCGGGACAGGTCGGGCGAGCAGTACTTC
D: TRBD1; size: few; J: TRBJ2-7; V: TRBV4-3; CDR3: CASSQTWDSPSYEQYF; DNA: TGCGCCAGCAGCCAAACCTGGGACAGTCCCTCCTACGAGCAGTACTTC
D: TRBD1; size: few; J: TRBJ1-1; V: TRBV7-6; CDR3: CASSTITGAAGEAFF; DNA: TGTGCCAGCAGCACCATCACAGGGGCCGCCGGTGAAGCTTTCTTT
D: TRBD1; size: -; J: TRBJ1-3; V: TRBV4-3; CDR3: CASSQEWTGMGNTIYF; DNA: TGCGCCAGCAGCCAAGAATGGACAGGGATGGGAAACACCATATATTTT
D: -; size: -; J: TRBJ1-1; V: TRBV6-2/TRBV6-3; CDR3: CASTSHGGNEAFF; DNA: TGTGCCAGCACTTCTCATGGGGGGAATGAAGCTTTCTTT
D: -; size: -; J: TRBJ1-4; V: TRBV20-1; CDR3: CSASGAGNEKLFF; DNA: TGCAGTGCTAGTGGGGCAGGGAATGAAAAACTGTTTTTT
D: -; size: -; J: TRBJ2-2; V: TRBV20-1; CDR3: CSADRDTNTGELFF; DNA: TGCAGTGCTGACCGGGATACCAACACCGGGGAGCTGTTTTTT
D: -; size: few; J: TRBJ1-3; V: TRBV13; CDR3: CASSPTRLGSGNTIYF; DNA: TGTGCCAGCAGCCCAACCCGTCTCGGGTCTGGAAACACCATATATTTT
D: -; size: few; J: TRBJ2-5; V: TRBV5-1; CDR3: CASSLDGPRETQYF; DNA: TGCGCCAGCAGCTTGGATGGCCCGCGGGAGACCCAGTACTTC
D: -; size: few; J: TRBJ2-5; V: TRBV20-1; CDR3: CSASPRGRRRETQYF; DNA: TGCAGTGCTAGCCCACGGGGCCGACGACGTGAGACCCAGTACTTC
D: -; size: -; J: TRBJ2-3; V: TRBV20-1; CDR3: CSAIARGPTDTQYF; DNA: TGCAGTGCTATAGCGCGGGGTCCAACAGATACGCAGTATTTT
D: -; size: many; J: TRBJ2-3; V: TRBV20-1; CDR3: CSVTPGSGTDTQYF; DNA: TGCAGTGTAACGCCGGGGTCGGGTACAGATACGCAGTATTTT
D: -; size: few; J: TRBJ2-5; V: TRBV7-7; CDR3: CASSLAPGVRETQYF; DNA: TGTGCTAGCAGCTTAGCGCCGGGGGTTCGGGAGACCCAGTACTTC
D: -; size: few; J: TRBJ1-2; V: TRBV3-1; CDR3: CASSVWTGNYGYTF; DNA: TGTGCCAGCAGCGTCTGGACGGGAAACTATGGCTACACCTTC
D: -; size: many; J: TRBJ1-5; V: TRBV29-1; CDR3: CSVADSFSNQPQHF; DNA: TGCAGCGTCGCTGATAGCTTTAGCAATCAGCCCCAGCATTTT
D: TRBD2; size: few; J: TRBJ2-5; V: TRBV20-1; CDR3: CSAQAGGETQYF; DNA: TGCAGTGCCCAAGCGGGAGGGGAGACCCAGTACTTC
D: -; size: many; J: TRBJ1-1; V: TRBV7-2; CDR3: CASSLDALNTEAFF; DNA: TGTGCCAGCAGCTTAGACGCCTTGAACACTGAAGCTTTCTTT
D: -; size: -; J: TRBJ2-5; V: TRBV5-1; CDR3: CASSWTPRGETQYF; DNA: TGCGCCAGCAGCTGGACACCCCGGGGGGAGACCCAGTACTTC
D: -; size: -; J: TRBJ2-7; V: TRBV20-1; CDR3: CSAKQGPYEQYF; DNA: TGCAGTGCCAAACAGGGCCCCTACGAGCAGTACTTC
D: -; size: -; J: TRBJ2-6; V: TRBV27; CDR3: CASSLLSVHSGANVLTF; DNA: TGTGCCAGCAGTTTGCTATCTGTGCACTCTGGAGCCAACGTCCTGACTTTC
D: -; size: -; J: TRBJ2-2; V: TRBV24-1; CDR3: CATSDLKRNTGELFF; DNA: TGTGCCACCAGTGATTTGAAGCGGAACACCGGGGAGCTGTTTTTT
D: -; size: -; J: TRBJ1-1; V: TRBV4-2; CDR3: CASSQEAARGDTEAFF; DNA: TGTGCCAGCAGCCAAGAGGCGGCCAGGGGAGACACTGAAGCTTTCTTT
D: -; size: -; J: TRBJ1-2; V: TRBV20-1; CDR3: CSARQELSYGYTF; DNA: TGCAGTGCTAGACAGGAGCTCAGCTATGGCTACACCTTC
D: -; size: few; J: TRBJ1-5; V: TRBV7-2; CDR3: CASSLLGLLSQPQHF; DNA: TGTGCCAGCAGCTTATTAGGACTCTTGAGTCAGCCCCAGCATTTT
D: TRBD1; size: many; J: TRBJ2-2; V: TRBV2; CDR3: CASARQGNTGELFF; DNA: TGTGCCAGCGCCCGACAGGGTAATACCGGGGAGCTGTTTTTT
D: -; size: -; J: TRBJ2-7; V: TRBV20-1; CDR3: CSATRAVQKGSTYEQYF; DNA: TGCAGTGCTACCCGCGCCGTACAAAAGGGATCCACCTACGAGCAGTACTTC
D: -; size: -; J: TRBJ2-1; V: TRBV10-3; CDR3: CAINEGIGSYNEQFF; DNA: TGTGCCATCAACGAGGGAATCGGCTCCTACAATGAGCAGTTCTTC
D: -; size: -; J: TRBJ1-1; V: TRBV9; CDR3: CASSAESGAEAFF; DNA: TGTGCCAGCAGCGCTGAATCAGGGGCTGAAGCTTTCTTT
D: TRBD2; size: few; J: TRBJ2-5; V: TRBV20-1; CDR3: CSARVAGEFQETQYF; DNA: TGCAGTGCTAGGGTAGCGGGAGAATTCCAAGAGACCCAGTACTTC
D: -; size: -; J: TRBJ1-5; V: TRBV20-1; CDR3: CSARNVDGNQPQHF; DNA: TGCAGTGCTAGAAACGTGGACGGCAATCAGCCCCAGCATTTT
D: TRBD2; size: few; J: TRBJ2-7; V: TRBV6-4; CDR3: CASSLRGGGPGEQYF; DNA: TGTGCCAGCAGCCTACGTGGGGGAGGGCCAGGCGAGCAGTACTTC
D: -; size: few; J: TRBJ2-3; V: TRBV20-1; CDR3: CSASRGRADTQYF; DNA: TGCAGTGCTAGTCGGGGTCGGGCAGATACGCAGTATTTT
D: -; size: few; J: TRBJ2-7; V: TRBV7-9; CDR3: CASSPEGGLEQYF; DNA: TGTGCCAGCAGCCCCGAAGGGGGGCTCGAGCAGTACTTC
D: TRBD1; size: -; J: TRBJ1-5; V: TRBV12-3/TRBV12-4; CDR3: CASSDRGRGQPQHF; DNA: TGTGCCAGCAGCGACAGGGGACGGGGTCAGCCCCAGCATTTT
D: -; size: many; J: TRBJ2-5; V: TRBV18; CDR3: CASSPGRETQYF; DNA: TGTGCCAGCTCACCAGGGAGGGAGACCCAGTACTTC
D: -; size: -; J: TRBJ2-3; V: TRBV11-2; CDR3: CASSWGAPDTQYF; DNA: TGTGCCAGCAGCTGGGGAGCCCCAGATACGCAGTATTTT